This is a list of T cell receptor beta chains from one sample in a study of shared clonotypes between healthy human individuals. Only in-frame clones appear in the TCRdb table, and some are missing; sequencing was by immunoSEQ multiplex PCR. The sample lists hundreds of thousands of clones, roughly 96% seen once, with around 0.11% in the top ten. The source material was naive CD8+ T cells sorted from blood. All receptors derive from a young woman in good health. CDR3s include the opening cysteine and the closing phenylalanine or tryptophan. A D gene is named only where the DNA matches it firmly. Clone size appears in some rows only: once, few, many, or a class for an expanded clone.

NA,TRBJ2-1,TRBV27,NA,CASGRDTYNEQFF,TGTGCCAGCGGCCGGGACACCTACAATGAGCAGTTCTTC
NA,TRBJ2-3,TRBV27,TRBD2,CASSPGTSGPRDTQYF,TGTGCCAGCAGTCCAGGGACTAGCGGGCCTAGGGATACGCAGTATTTT
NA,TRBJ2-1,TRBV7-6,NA,CASSPKWGRNNEQFF,TGTGCCAGCAGCCCAAAATGGGGAAGGAACAATGAGCAGTTCTTC
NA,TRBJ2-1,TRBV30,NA,CASDRESSYNEQFF,TGTGCCTCGGATCGGGAGTCTTCCTACAATGAGCAGTTCTTC
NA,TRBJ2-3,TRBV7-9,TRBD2,CASGSGSADTQYF,TGTGCCAGCGGTAGCGGGAGTGCAGATACGCAGTATTTT
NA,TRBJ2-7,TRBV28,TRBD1,CASSPAGTAYEQYF,TGTGCCAGCAGTCCCGCCGGGACAGCCTACGAGCAGTACTTC
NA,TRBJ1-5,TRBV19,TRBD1,CASTLDRGGDQPQHF,TGTGCCAGTACTCTGGACAGGGGCGGAGATCAGCCCCAGCATTTT
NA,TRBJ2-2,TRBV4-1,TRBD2,CASSQRTSPGELFF,TGCGCCAGCAGCCAACGGACTAGCCCCGGGGAGCTGTTTTTT
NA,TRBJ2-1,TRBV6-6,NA,CASRQTRDLYNEQFF,TGTGCCAGCAGGCAAACCCGGGACCTATACAATGAGCAGTTCTTC
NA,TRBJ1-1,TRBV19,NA,CASSIVAGGGTEAFF,TGTGCCAGTAGTATAGTGGCCGGGGGCGGCACTGAAGCTTTCTTT
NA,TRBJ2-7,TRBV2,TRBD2,CASSPTSGEDYEQYF,TGTGCCAGCAGTCCAACCAGCGGGGAAGACTACGAGCAGTACTTC
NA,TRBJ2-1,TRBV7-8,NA,CASSARRTVNEQFF,TGTGCCAGCAGCGCCCGGCGGACGGTCAATGAGCAGTTCTTC
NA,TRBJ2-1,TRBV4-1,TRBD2,CASSQTSGRSDEQFF,TGCGCCAGCAGCCAGACTAGCGGGAGGAGTGATGAGCAGTTCTTC
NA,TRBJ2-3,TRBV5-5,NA,CASSLGLPPDTQYF,TGTGCCAGCAGCCTGGGATTGCCCCCAGATACGCAGTATTTT
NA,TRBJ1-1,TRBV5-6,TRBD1,CASSERQGRTEAFF,TGTGCCAGCAGCGAGAGACAGGGAAGGACTGAAGCTTTCTTT
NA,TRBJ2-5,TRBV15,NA,CATSRDSSREQYF,TGTGCCACCAGCAGAGATTCTAGCCGAGAGCAGTACTTC
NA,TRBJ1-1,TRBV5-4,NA,CASSLLGGGTEAFF,TGTGCCAGCAGCTTGCTGGGGGGTGGCACTGAAGCTTTCTTT
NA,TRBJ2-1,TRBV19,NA,CASSLYPGPAGEQFF,TGTGCCAGTAGTCTATACCCCGGCCCCGCGGGTGAGCAGTTCTTC
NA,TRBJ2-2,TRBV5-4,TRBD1,CASSIDRDNTGELFF,TGTGCCAGCAGCATCGACAGGGACAACACCGGGGAGCTGTTTTTT
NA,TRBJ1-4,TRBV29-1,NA,CSVLGKYNEKLFF,TGCAGCGTTCTGGGAAAATATAATGAAAAACTGTTTTTT
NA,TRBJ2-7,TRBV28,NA,CASSFWVGAVYEQYF,TGTGCCAGCAGTTTCTGGGTAGGGGCGGTTTACGAGCAGTACTTC
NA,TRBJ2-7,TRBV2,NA,CASQDYTYEQYF,TGTGCCAGCCAGGACTACACCTACGAGCAGTACTTC
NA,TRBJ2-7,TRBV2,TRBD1,CASRRDSSYEQYF,TGTGCCAGCAGAAGGGACAGCTCCTACGAGCAGTACTTC
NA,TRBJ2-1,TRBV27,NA,CASSGVGTGRHEQFF,TGTGCCAGCAGTGGGGTTGGAACAGGGAGGCATGAGCAGTTCTTC
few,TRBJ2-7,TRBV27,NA,CASSRTVQYEQYF,TGTGCCAGCAGTAGGACCGTACAGTACGAGCAGTACTTC
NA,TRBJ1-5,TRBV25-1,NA,CASSAAGFGNQPQHF,TGTGCCAGCAGTGCCGCAGGGTTTGGGAATCAGCCCCAGCATTTT
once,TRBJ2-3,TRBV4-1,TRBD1,CASSQAGGLTDTQYF,TGCGCCAGCAGCCAAGCAGGGGGTCTCACAGATACGCAGTATTTT
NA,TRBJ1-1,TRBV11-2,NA,CASSLGGRRNTEAFF,TGTGCCAGCAGCTTAGGGGGTAGGAGGAACACTGAAGCTTTCTTT
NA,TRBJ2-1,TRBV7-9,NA,CASSPVGSVIYEQFF,TGTGCCAGCAGTCCAGTCGGGAGTGTGATATATGAGCAGTTCTTC
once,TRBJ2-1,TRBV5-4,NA,CASSFTPGFNEQFF,TGTGCCAGCAGCTTTACCCCGGGATTCAATGAGCAGTTCTTC
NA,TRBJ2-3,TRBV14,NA,CASSQDWRSGQYF,TGTGCCAGCAGCCAGGATTGGAGGAGCGGGCAGTATTTT
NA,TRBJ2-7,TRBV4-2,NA,CASSQVGPYEQYF,TGTGCCAGCAGCCAAGTGGGGCCTTATGAGCAGTACTTC